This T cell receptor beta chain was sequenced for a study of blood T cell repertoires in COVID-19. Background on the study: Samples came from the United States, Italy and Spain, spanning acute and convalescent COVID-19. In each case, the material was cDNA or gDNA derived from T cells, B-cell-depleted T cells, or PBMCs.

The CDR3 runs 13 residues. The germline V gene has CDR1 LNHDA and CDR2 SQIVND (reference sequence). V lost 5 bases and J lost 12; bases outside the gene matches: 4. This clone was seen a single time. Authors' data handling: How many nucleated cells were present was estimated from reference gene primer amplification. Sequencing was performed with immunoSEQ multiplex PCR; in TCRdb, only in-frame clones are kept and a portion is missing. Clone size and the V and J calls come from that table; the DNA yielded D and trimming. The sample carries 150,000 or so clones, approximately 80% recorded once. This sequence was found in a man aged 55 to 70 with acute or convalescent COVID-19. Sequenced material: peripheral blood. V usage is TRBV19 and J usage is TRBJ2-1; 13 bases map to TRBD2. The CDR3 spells CASSGTSGDSQFF. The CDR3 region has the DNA TGTGCCAGTAGTGGGACTAGCGGGGACTCGCAGTTCTTC.